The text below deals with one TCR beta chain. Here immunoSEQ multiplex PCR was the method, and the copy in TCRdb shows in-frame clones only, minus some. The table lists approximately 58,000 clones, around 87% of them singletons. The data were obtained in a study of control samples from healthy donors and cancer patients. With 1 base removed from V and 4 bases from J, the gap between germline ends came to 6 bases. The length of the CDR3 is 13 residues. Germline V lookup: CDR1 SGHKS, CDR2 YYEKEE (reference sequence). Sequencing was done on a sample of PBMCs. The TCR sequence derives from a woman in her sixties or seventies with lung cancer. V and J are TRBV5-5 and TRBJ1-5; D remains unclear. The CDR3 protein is CASSLSWNQPQHF. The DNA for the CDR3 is TGTGCCAGCAGCTTGTCGTGGAATCAGCCCCAGCATTTT.